The T cell receptor (beta chain) described here comes from a study of blood T cell repertoires in COVID-19 (dated by TCRdb to between 2020 and 2021). Study-wide context: The collaborator samples originated in the United States, Italy and Spain and spanned the acute and convalescent phases of COVID-19. The material from the prospective study consisted of cDNA or gDNA derived from T cells, B-cell-depleted T cells, or PBMCs. The repertoires were made available in a free public database intended to serve as a resource for research on the immune response to SARS-CoV-2. Samples were obtained from the ongoing ImmuneRACE study (first 160 participants) and from approximately 1,200 subjects provided by 6 global collaborators. Where available, HLA class I and class II types were taken from metadata supplied by the sample provider and were not determined by assay-based typing. Nearly every sample came with metadata listing a de-identified subject ID, COVID-19 status, age in years and sex. Subjects who had been exposed to COVID-19, were actively infected with it, or had recovered from it provided the deeply sampled blood TCRbeta repertoires that made up the dataset. Overall study outcomes, separate from this receptor: Clinical and demographic metadata were provided uncurated, with the amount varying by source and participant.

V gives up 3 bases and J gives up 4 bases, and the segment between their germline ends measures 12 bases. Taken from the germline V gene, the CDR1 and CDR2 loops are LGHNA and YSLEER. The CDR3 sequence holds 14 residues, the cysteine and phenylalanine included. The kept DNA is CDR3 alone, 42 bases in frame from the first base. The immunoSEQ Assay, a bias-controlled multiplex PCR, was used to amplify TCRbeta CDR3 regions from genomic DNA. On the study's bioinformatics: The number of nucleated cells in each sample was estimated from the amplification of reference gene primers within the assay. Sequence reads were collapsed and filtered to measure the absolute abundance of every unique TCRbeta CDR3 rearrangement. For each sample, productive Simpson clonality was calculated by taking the square root of Simpson's diversity index across productive rearrangements. Drawn from immuneACCESS, this table holds only the in-frame rearrangements with V and J called that TCRdb kept. Clones are partly lost; checked studies trace under half to an unresolved V gene and leave the rest unexplained. Clone size and the V and J calls come from that table; the DNA yielded D and trimming. The sample table holds around 80,000 clones, of which around three quarters were seen once. About a fifth of the sample is taken by the ten largest.

On this clone: The antigen it recognizes is unknown. Base qualities are missing; no much larger clone stands one base away.

Each collaborating institution followed its own protocols to collect whole blood in K2EDTA tubes. For TCRbeta analysis, collaborators shipped samples in one of three forms: frozen whole blood, isolated PBMCs, or DNA extracted from either of those sample types. The clonotype was recovered from an elderly woman with active or convalescent COVID-19. The sequence links TRBV4-3 to TRBJ1-2, with the D gene not confidently named. Sequencing was performed on peripheral blood. The bases read TGCGCCAGCAGCCAGAAGGGCGGGGTCTATGGCTACACCTTC. This sequence encodes CASSQKGGVYGYTF.